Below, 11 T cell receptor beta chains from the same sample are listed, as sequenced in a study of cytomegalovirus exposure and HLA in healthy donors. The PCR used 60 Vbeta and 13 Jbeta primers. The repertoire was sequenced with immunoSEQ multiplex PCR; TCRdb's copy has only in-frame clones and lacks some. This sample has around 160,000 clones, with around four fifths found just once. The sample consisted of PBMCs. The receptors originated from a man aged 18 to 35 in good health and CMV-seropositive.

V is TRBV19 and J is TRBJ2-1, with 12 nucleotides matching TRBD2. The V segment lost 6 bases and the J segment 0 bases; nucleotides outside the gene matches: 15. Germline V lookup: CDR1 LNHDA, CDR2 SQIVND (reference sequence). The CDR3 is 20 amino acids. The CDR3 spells CASSATGLAGRVSSYNEQFF. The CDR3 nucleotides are TGTGCCAGTAGCGCGACTGGACTAGCGGGGAGGGTTAGCTCCTACAATGAGCAGTTCTTC. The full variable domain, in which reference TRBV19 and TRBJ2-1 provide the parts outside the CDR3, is DGGITQSPKYLFRKEGQNVTLSCEQNLNHDAMYWYRQDPGQGLRLIYYSQIVNDFQKGDIAEGYSVSREKKESFPLTVTSAQKNPTAFYLCASSATGLAGRVSSYNEQFFGPGTRLTVL.

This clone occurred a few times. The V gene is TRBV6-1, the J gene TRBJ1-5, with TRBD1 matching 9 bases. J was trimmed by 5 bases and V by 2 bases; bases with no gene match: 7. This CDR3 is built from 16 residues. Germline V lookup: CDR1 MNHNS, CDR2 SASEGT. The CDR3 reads CASSEPPDRGYQPQHF. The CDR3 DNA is TGTGCCAGCAGTGAACCACCGGACAGGGGTTATCAGCCCCAGCATTTT.

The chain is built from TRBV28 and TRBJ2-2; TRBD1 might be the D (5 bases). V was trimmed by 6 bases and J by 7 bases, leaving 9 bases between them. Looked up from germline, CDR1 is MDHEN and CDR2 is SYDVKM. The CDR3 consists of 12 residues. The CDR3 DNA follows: TGTGCCAGCAGAACAGGTTACGGGGAGCTGTTTTTT. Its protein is CASRTGYGELFF.

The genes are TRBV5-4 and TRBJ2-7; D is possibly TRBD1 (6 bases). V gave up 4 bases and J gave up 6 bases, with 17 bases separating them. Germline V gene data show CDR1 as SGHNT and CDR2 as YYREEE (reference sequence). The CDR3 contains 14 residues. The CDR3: CASSNLQGVGEQYF. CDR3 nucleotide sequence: TGTGCCAGCAGCAACTTACAGGGAGTTGGCGAGCAGTACTTC.

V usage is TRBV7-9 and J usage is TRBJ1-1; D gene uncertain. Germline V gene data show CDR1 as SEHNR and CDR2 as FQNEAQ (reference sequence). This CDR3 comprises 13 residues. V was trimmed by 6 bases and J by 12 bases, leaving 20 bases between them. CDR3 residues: CASSSGREFLSFF. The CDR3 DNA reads TGTGCCAGCAGTTCAGGACGGGAGTTTTTGTCTTTCTTT.

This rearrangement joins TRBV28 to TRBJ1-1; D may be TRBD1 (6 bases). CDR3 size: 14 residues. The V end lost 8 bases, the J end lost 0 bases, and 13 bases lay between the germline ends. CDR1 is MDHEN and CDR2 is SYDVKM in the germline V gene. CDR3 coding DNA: TGTGCCAGCGGGTCCGGGACACTGAACACTGAAGCTTTCTTT. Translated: CASGSGTLNTEAFF.

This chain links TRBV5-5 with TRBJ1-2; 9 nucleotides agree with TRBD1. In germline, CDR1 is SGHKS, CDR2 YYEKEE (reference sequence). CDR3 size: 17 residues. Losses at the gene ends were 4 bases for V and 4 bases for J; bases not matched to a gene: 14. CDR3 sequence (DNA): TGTGCCAGCAGCGTGCACTTCCGGGACAGGGCTAGCTATGGCTACACCTTC. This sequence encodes CASSVHFRDRASYGYTF.

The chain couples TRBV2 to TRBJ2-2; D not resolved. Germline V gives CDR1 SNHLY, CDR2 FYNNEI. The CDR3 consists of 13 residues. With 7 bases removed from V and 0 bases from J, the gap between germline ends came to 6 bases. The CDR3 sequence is CASIRANTGELFF. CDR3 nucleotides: TGTGCCAGCATCCGGGCGAACACCGGGGAGCTGTTTTTT. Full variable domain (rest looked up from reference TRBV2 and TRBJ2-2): EPEVTQTPSHQVTQMGQEVILRCVPISNHLYFYWYRQILGQKVEFLVSFYNNEISEKSEIFDDQFSVERPDGSNFTLKIRSTKLEDSAMYFCASIRANTGELFFGEGSRLTVL.

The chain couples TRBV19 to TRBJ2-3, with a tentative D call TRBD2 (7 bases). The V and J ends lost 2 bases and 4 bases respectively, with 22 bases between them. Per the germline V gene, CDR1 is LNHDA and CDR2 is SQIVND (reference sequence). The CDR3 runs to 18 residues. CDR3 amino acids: CASSISSLVGGPSDTQYF. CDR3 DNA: TGTGCCAGTAGTATATCCTCCCTAGTGGGGGGGCCTTCAGATACGCAGTATTTT.

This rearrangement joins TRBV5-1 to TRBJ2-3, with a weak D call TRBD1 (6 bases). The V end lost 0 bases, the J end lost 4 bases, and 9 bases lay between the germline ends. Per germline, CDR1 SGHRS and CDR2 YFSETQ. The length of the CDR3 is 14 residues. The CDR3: CASSLEQGSDTQYF. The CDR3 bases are TGCGCCAGCAGCTTGGAACAGGGCTCAGATACGCAGTATTTT.

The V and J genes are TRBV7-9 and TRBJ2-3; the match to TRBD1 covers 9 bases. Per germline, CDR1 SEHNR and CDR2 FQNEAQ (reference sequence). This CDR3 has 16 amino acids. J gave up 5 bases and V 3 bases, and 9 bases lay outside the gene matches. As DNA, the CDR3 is TGTGCCAGCAGCTTGACCCGGGACAGGGCCATAGATACGCAGTATTTT. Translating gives CASSLTRDRAIDTQYF.